The 7 T cell receptor beta chains below come from one sample, sequenced in a study of blood T cell repertoires in COVID-19. Only in-frame clones appear in the TCRdb table, and some are missing; sequencing was by immunoSEQ multiplex PCR. This sample has about 200,000 clones, with roughly 79% found just once. Source material: peripheral blood. These receptors all stem from a human donor with acute or convalescent COVID-19. The donor label of this sample is uncertain.

The chain has TRBV18 and TRBJ1-2; 7 positions agree with TRBD1. The germline V gene has CDR1 KGHSH and CDR2 LQKENI. This CDR3 region has 13 residues. V lost 6 bases to trimming and J lost 3 bases; unmatched junction nucleotides: 4. The CDR3 DNA reads TGTGCCAGCTCTGCCGGGACAGACTATGGCTACACCTTC. This translates into CASSAGTDYGYTF.

The J gene is TRBJ2-7, the V gene TRBV5-1; TRBD2 aligns across 12 bases. CDR1 SGHRS and CDR2 YFSETQ come from the germline V gene. The CDR3 is 15 residues long. The junction had 7 bases not matched to a gene; V was cut back by 4 bases and J by 5 bases. CDR3 DNA: TGCGCCAGCAGCAGGACTAGCGGGGCTTACAACGAGCAGTACTTC. The encoded protein is CASSRTSGAYNEQYF.

This chain connects TRBV4-1 to TRBJ2-1, with 8 bases identical to TRBD2. This CDR3 spans 15 amino acids. From germline, CDR1 is MGHRA and CDR2 YSYEKL. V lost 8 bases to trimming and J lost 2 bases; unmatched junction nucleotides: 8. The CDR3 DNA sequence: TGCGCCAGCGAGCGGGAGTTCGGCGCCTACAATGAGCAGTTCTTC. Translation: CASEREFGAYNEQFF.

The chain couples TRBV29-1 to TRBJ2-7; 10 nucleotides line up with TRBD2. The CDR3 runs to 13 residues. V trimming: 0 bases; J trimming: 9 bases; junction bases outside the gene matches: 5. Germline V gives CDR1 SQVTM, CDR2 ANQGSEA. CDR3 coding DNA: TGCAGCGTTGAAGATTCTAGCGGGAGCTGGCAGTACTTC. Amino acid sequence: CSVEDSSGSWQYF.

The chain links TRBV5-1 to TRBJ1-6; TRBD1 is a possible D gene (6 bases). Trimming removed 1 base from V and 0 bases from J, with 8 bases in between. The CDR3 totals 16 residues. Germline V gene sequence: CDR1 SGHRS, CDR2 YFSETQ. CDR3 bases: TGCGCCAGCAGCTTGACAGGGAGCTCCTATAATTCACCCCTCCACTTT. Protein product: CASSLTGSSYNSPLHF.

V usage is TRBV7-8 and J usage is TRBJ1-5; the D gene is possibly TRBD1 (5 bases). The V gene's germline CDR1 is SGHVS and CDR2 FQNEAQ. Between the trimmed V and J ends, which lost 1 base and 7 bases, there was a span of 14 bases. There are 15 residues in the CDR3. The DNA of the CDR3 is TGTGCCAGCAGCTTAGTTTCAGGGCTCGGGCAGCCCCAGCATTTT. Translated, it gives CASSLVSGLGQPQHF.

This clone has a handful of counts. The chain combines TRBV5-8 with TRBJ1-4, with D uncertain. The germline V gene encodes CDR1 SGHTS and CDR2 YDEGEE. V was shortened by 4 bases and J by 3 bases, with 16 bases between the two germline ends. The CDR3 sequence is 16 residues long. The DNA for the CDR3 is TGTGCCAGCAGCCCGGGAAGAATCACGGCTAATGAAAAACTGTTTTTT. Encoded protein: CASSPGRITANEKLFF. Full variable domain (rest looked up from reference TRBV5-8 and TRBJ1-4): EAGVTQSPTHLIKTRGQQATLRCSPISGHTSVYWYQQALGLGLQFLLWYDEGEERNRGNFPPRFSGRQFPNYSSELNVNALELEDSALYLCASSPGRITANEKLFFGSGTQLSVL.